This paragraph reports one T cell receptor beta chain. The sample belongs to a study of response to subunit inactivated influenza vaccine. Trimming cost V 5 bases and J 2 bases, with 10 bases left between them. The length of the CDR3 is 14 residues. TCRdb re-derived calls from the RT-PCR reads in MiXCR, one entry per CDR3 protein. In the table there are about 540,000 distinct CDR3 sequences, roughly 25% of which are singletons. The same sample was also used in a study of T cells expressing NK-cell markers. This second study says: 5'RACE template switching built TCR beta cDNA with unique molecular identifiers. Dominance of the CD3+CD56-NKG2C+ fraction by these clonotypes also held in several donors.

Specimen: CD4+ T cells sorted from PBMCs, collected approximately 12 days after vaccination. The chain combines TRBV12-3 or TRBV12-4 with TRBJ2-1; either TRBD1 or TRBD2 may fit D (5 bases each). The source is a man in his fifties or sixties who received an inactivated influenza vaccine. The DNA for the CDR3 is TGTGCCAGCAGTCGGGGCTCACCCTACAATGAGCAGTTCTTC. As protein: CASSRGSPYNEQFF.